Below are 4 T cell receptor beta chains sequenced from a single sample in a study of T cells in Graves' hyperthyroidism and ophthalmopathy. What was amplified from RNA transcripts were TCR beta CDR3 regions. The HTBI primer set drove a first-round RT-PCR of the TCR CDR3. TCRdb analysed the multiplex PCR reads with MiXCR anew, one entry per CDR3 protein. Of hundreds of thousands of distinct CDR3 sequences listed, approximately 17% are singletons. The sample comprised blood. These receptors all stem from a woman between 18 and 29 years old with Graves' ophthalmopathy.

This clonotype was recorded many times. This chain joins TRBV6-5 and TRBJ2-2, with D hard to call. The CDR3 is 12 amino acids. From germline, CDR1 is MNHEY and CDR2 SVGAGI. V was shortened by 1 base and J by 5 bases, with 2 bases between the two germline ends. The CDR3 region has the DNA TGTGCCAGCAGTTACTTGACCGGGGAGCTGTTTTTT. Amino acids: CASSYLTGELFF.

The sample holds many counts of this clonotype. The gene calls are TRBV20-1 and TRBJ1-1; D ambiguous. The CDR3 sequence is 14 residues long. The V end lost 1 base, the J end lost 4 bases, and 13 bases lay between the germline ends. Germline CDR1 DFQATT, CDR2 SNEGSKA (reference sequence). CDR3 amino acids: CSARGVGFGTEAFF. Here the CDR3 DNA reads TGCAGTGCTAGAGGTGTGGGTTTTGGCACTGAAGCTTTCTTT.

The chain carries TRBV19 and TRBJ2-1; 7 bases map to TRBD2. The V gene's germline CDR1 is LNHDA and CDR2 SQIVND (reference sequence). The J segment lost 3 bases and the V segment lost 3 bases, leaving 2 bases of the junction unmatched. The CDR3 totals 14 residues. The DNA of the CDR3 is TGTGCCAGTAGTATCGGCGGGAGCTACAATGAGCAGTTCTTC. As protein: CASSIGGSYNEQFF.

CDR3 amino acids: CASSLFGYNSPLHF. For the CDR3, the DNA is TGTGCCAGCAGTTTATTCGGGTATAATTCACCCCTCCACTTT. The genes are TRBV27 and TRBJ1-6; no reliable D call. This CDR3 is 14 amino acids long. Germline V gene sequence: CDR1 MNHEY, CDR2 SMNVEV (reference sequence). V was cut by 1 base and J by 4 bases, with 5 bases left in between.